These 31 T cell receptor beta chains were sequenced from one sample in a study of cytomegalovirus exposure and HLA in healthy donors (dated by TCRdb to about 2017). The method was the immunoSEQ multiplex PCR assay. For the multiplex PCR, a mixture combining 60 forward primers for TCR Vbeta segments and 13 reverse primers for TCR Jbeta segments was used. Imported from immuneACCESS, the table was reduced by TCRdb to in-frame sequences with V and J called. These copies leave out some clones; in studies compared against another copy, an unresolved V gene accounts for under half, and the cause of the remainder is not known. Present in this sample are some 190,000 clones, about three quarters of which were seen just once. Together, the top ten hold approximately 2.1% of the sample. Material: PBMCs. The origin of the receptors is a woman in her 30s in good health and CMV-seropositive.

CDR3 nucleotides: TGTGCCTGGACACACGGGACTAGCGGTTACAATGAGCAGTTCTTC. Its protein is CAWTHGTSGYNEQFF. The V and J genes are TRBV30 and TRBJ2-1, with 11 bases that match TRBD2. CDR1 and CDR2 (germline): GTSNPN, SVGIG (reference sequence). The trim removed 4 bases at V and 4 bases at J, leaving 6 bases unmatched. The length of the CDR3 is 15 residues.

This chain joins TRBV7-9 and TRBJ2-2; 7 nucleotides agree with TRBD2. CDR3 length: 17 residues. Losses at the gene ends were 2 bases for V and 4 bases for J; bases not matched to a gene: 10. Germline loops: CDR1 SEHNR, CDR2 FQNEAQ (reference sequence). The CDR3 DNA is TGTGCCAGCAGCTTACGGGTTGCGGGAGAAAGCACCGGGGAGCTGTTTTTT. Its translation: CASSLRVAGESTGELFF.

The chain has TRBV2 and TRBJ1-4; D is uncertain. Germline-derived CDR1 and CDR2 are SNHLY and FYNNEI. This CDR3 is 14 amino acids long. V lost 6 bases and J 0 bases, leaving 8 bases between the germline ends. The CDR3 reads CASREYSTNEKLFF. The CDR3 DNA reads TGTGCCAGCAGGGAGTATTCAACTAATGAAAAACTGTTTTTT.

The rearrangement links TRBV6-6 to TRBJ2-7, with 7 bases that match TRBD1. The trim removed 5 bases at V and 3 bases at J, leaving 1 base unmatched. Looked up from germline, CDR1 is MNHNY and CDR2 is SVGAGI (reference sequence). The CDR3 has 12 amino acids. DNA of the CDR3: TGTGCCAGCAGTGGGGACAGCTACGAGCAGTACTTC. It specifies CASSGDSYEQYF.

The chain joins TRBV5-6 to TRBJ2-7; 8 bases match TRBD1. The germline CDR1 and CDR2 sequences are SGHDT and YYEEEE. There are 15 residues in the CDR3. V gave up 4 bases and J gave up 2 bases; unmatched junction bases: 8. For the CDR3, the DNA is TGTGCCAGCAGCAGACCGGGACAGGCAACCTACGAGCAGTACTTC. Protein: CASSRPGQATYEQYF.

The chain is built from TRBV7-8 and TRBJ2-2, with unresolved D. The V end lost 6 bases, the J end lost 8 bases, and 7 bases lay between the germline ends. Looked up from germline, CDR1 is SGHVS and CDR2 is FQNEAQ. The CDR3 contains 11 residues. DNA for the CDR3: TGTGCCAGCAGGGGCTGGGGGGAGCTGTTTTTT. Translating it yields CASRGWGELFF.

The V gene is TRBV5-1, the J gene TRBJ2-1, with 13 bases fitting TRBD2. The J segment lost 9 bases and the V segment lost 4 bases, leaving 7 bases of the junction unmatched. This CDR3 spans 15 amino acids. CDR1 SGHRS and CDR2 YFSETQ come from the germline V gene. The CDR3 nucleotides are TGCGCCAGCAGCGACCGGACTAGCGGGAGTCCTGAGCAGTTCTTC. Translating gives CASSDRTSGSPEQFF.

The J gene is TRBJ1-1, the V gene TRBV7-2; 7 nucleotides line up with TRBD1. The CDR3 totals 13 residues. Germline V CDR1 and CDR2: SGHTA, FQGNSA. V lost 5 bases to trimming and J lost 4 bases; unmatched junction nucleotides: 4. CDR3 nucleotides: TGTGCCAGCAGCCCAGGGGGGCGCACTGAAGCTTTCTTT. Protein product: CASSPGGRTEAFF. The variable domain in full, with the rest retrieved from reference TRBV7-2 and TRBJ1-1, is GAGVSQSPSNKVTEKGKDVELRCDPISGHTALYWYRQSLGQGLEFLIYFQGNSAPDKSGLPSDRFSAERTGGSVSTLTIQRTQQEDSAVYLCASSPGGRTEAFFGQGTRLTVV.

V is TRBV23-1 and J is TRBJ2-2; D possibly corresponds to TRBD1 (5 bases). TRBV23-1 is labeled an ORF, and its function is uncertain. V lost 0 bases and J 1 base, leaving 6 bases between the germline ends. The CDR3 loop spans 15 amino acids. In DNA, the CDR3 is TGCGCCAGCAGTCAATCAGGACAGAACACCGGGGAGCTGTTTTTT. This codes for CASSQSGQNTGELFF.

The chain uses TRBV2 and TRBJ2-7; 7 bases match TRBD1. After removal of 6 bases from V and 0 bases from J, the junction contained 2 bases not matched to a gene. The germline V gene has CDR1 SNHLY and CDR2 FYNNEI. The CDR3 runs to 13 residues. CDR3 region: CASRGTASYEQYF. The CDR3 DNA is TGTGCCAGCAGAGGGACAGCCTCCTACGAGCAGTACTTC.

This chain joins TRBV5-1 and TRBJ2-7, with 7 nucleotides matching TRBD1. Germline assignment: CDR1 SGHRS and CDR2 YFSETQ. This CDR3 region has 15 residues. The trim removed 0 bases at V and 5 bases at J, leaving 8 bases unmatched. In nucleotides, the CDR3 is TGCGCCAGCAGCTTGGGGGCAGGGGGAACCAACGAGCAGTACTTC. This translates into CASSLGAGGTNEQYF. The full variable domain, in which reference TRBV5-1 and TRBJ2-7 provide the parts outside the CDR3, is KAGVTQTPRYLIKTRGQQVTLSCSPISGHRSVSWYQQTPGQGLQFLFEYFSETQRNKGNFPGRFSGRQFSNSRSEMNVSTLELGDSALYLCASSLGAGGTNEQYFGPGTRLTVT.

The gene calls are TRBV28 and TRBJ1-1; TRBD1 is a possible D gene (6 bases). Deletions cut 5 bases from V and 6 bases from J, with 22 bases between. This CDR3 contains 16 residues. Germline lookup yields CDR1 MDHEN and CDR2 SYDVKM. CDR3 loop: CASSPTQGTSDPEAFF. CDR3 sequence (DNA): TGTGCCAGCAGTCCCACCCAGGGGACAAGCGATCCTGAAGCTTTCTTT.

The chain couples TRBV6-4 to TRBJ2-1, with TRBD2 matching 8 bases. CDR1 MRHNA and CDR2 SNTAGT come from the germline V gene. V dropped 5 bases and J dropped 7; count of bases not matched to a gene: 4. The CDR3 totals 13 residues. The CDR3 loop is CASSLREGNEQFF. CDR3 bases: TGTGCCAGCAGTTTACGGGAGGGGAATGAGCAGTTCTTC.

The rearrangement links TRBV28 to TRBJ2-2; D ambiguous. The CDR3 contains 15 residues. With 8 bases removed from V and 0 bases from J, the gap between germline ends came to 13 bases. Germline V lookup: CDR1 MDHEN, CDR2 SYDVKM. The CDR3 coding sequence is TGTGCCAGCGCCCCTCAACACCCGAACACCGGGGAGCTGTTTTTT. Its protein is CASAPQHPNTGELFF.

The gene calls are TRBV28 and TRBJ1-3, with D maybe TRBD1 (6 bases). This CDR3 contains 17 residues. V was pared by 1 base and J by 1 base, with 14 bases between. Looked up from germline, CDR1 is MDHEN and CDR2 is SYDVKM. CDR3 sequence: CASSLSPTGPSGNTIYF. CDR3 DNA: TGTGCCAGCAGTTTATCCCCCACAGGGCCTTCTGGAAACACCATATATTTT.

The chain couples TRBV6-5 to TRBJ1-4, with D uncertain. The V end was cut by 3 bases, the J end by 3 bases, with 11 bases between. This CDR3 has 15 amino acids. Germline loops: CDR1 MNHEY, CDR2 SVGAGI. The CDR3 coding sequence is TGTGCCAGCAGTTATGGTGGCGCGGCTAATGAAAAACTGTTTTTT. This gives the protein CASSYGGAANEKLFF.

The chain employs TRBV6-5 and TRBJ1-1; 9 nucleotides match TRBD1. The germline V gene has CDR1 MNHEY and CDR2 SVGAGI. The CDR3 consists of 16 residues. The J segment lost 0 bases and the V segment lost 4 bases, leaving 6 bases of the junction unmatched. CDR3: CASSLPGTGMNTEAFF. The CDR3 nucleotides are TGTGCCAGCAGTTTGCCCGGGACAGGGATGAACACTGAAGCTTTCTTT.

V usage is TRBV5-1 and J usage is TRBJ1-6; the D is unclear. The length of the CDR3 is 13 residues. Germline V gene sequence: CDR1 SGHRS, CDR2 YFSETQ. V lost 2 bases, J lost 8 bases, and 8 bases lay in between. Here the CDR3 DNA reads TGCGCCAGCAGCTTCAACGGGGATTCACCCCTCCACTTT. It codes for CASSFNGDSPLHF.

This clone has only a few counts. V and J are TRBV28 and TRBJ2-5, with D perhaps TRBD1 (6 bases). The germline V and J ends were trimmed by 7 bases and 5 bases, with 17 bases remaining between them. The germline CDR1 and CDR2 sequences are MDHEN and SYDVKM. The CDR3 totals 14 residues. CDR3 DNA sequence: TGTGCCAGCAAGAGTCAGGGGCCCTGGGAGACCCAGTACTTC. It yields the protein CASKSQGPWETQYF.

As regards this clone: One end of the junction fails to match germline, which may point to a read error. CDR3 amino acids: CASSQTSGGTETQYF. CDR3 DNA sequence: TGTGCTAGCAGCCAGACTAGCGGGGGGACAGAGACCCAGTACTTC. The V and J genes are TRBV7-7 and TRBJ2-5; 13 bases map to TRBD2. Germline CDR1 is SSHAT and CDR2 is FNYEAQ (reference sequence). CDR3 length: 15 residues.

This clone was counted between two and nine times. The rearrangement joins TRBV10-3 to TRBJ2-3; TRBD2 agrees at 10 bases. Germline values: CDR1 ENHRY, CDR2 SYGVKD. The CDR3 contains 14 residues. CDR3 sequence reads: CPYRLAGNTDTQYF. The CDR3 DNA is TGTCCCTACAGACTAGCGGGTAACACAGATACGCAGTATTTT.

The CDR3 reads CASRAGTGVNTEAFF. DNA of the CDR3: TGCGCCAGCAGGGCCGGGACAGGGGTGAACACTGAAGCTTTCTTT. The genes are TRBV5-1 and TRBJ1-1, with 10 bases aligning to TRBD1. Germline V gives CDR1 SGHRS, CDR2 YFSETQ. V was clipped by 5 bases and J by 0 bases; unmatched bases: 4. The CDR3 totals 15 residues.

This chain links TRBV14 with TRBJ2-7, with D uncertain. In germline, CDR1 is SGHDN, CDR2 FVKESK. With 0 bases removed from V and 2 bases from J, the gap between germline ends came to 11 bases. The CDR3 spans 15 residues. CDR3 loop: CASSQDLTETYEQYF. The DNA of the CDR3 is TGTGCCAGCAGCCAAGATCTTACAGAGACCTACGAGCAGTACTTC.

This rearrangement joins TRBV7-9 to TRBJ2-2; perhaps TRBD1 as D (7 bases). CDR1 and CDR2 (germline): SEHNR, FQNEAQ (reference sequence). V lost 5 bases and J lost 6, with 22 bases in between. The CDR3 has 17 residues. The CDR3 region is CASSHPRPDREAGELFF. CDR3 in DNA: TGTGCCAGCAGCCATCCCCGCCCAGACAGGGAGGCCGGGGAGCTGTTTTTT.

CDR3 DNA: TGCAGCGCCCCAGGCCCGAAGAACACTGAAGCTTTCTTT. Amino acid sequence: CSAPGPKNTEAFF. This chain joins TRBV29-1 and TRBJ1-1; no reliable D call. This CDR3 has 13 amino acids. Deletions cut 7 bases from V and 1 base from J, with 13 bases between. Germline values: CDR1 SQVTM, CDR2 ANQGSEA.

The sample holds a few counts of this clone. This chain joins TRBV4-3 and TRBJ1-2; D gene unclear. V was cut by 1 base and J by 8 bases, with 17 bases left in between. From germline, CDR1 is LGHNA and CDR2 YSLEER. This CDR3 contains 15 residues. CDR3 sequence (DNA): TGCGCCAGCAGCCAAGCTCCCAACTTAGTGTGGGGCTACACCTTC. This gives the protein CASSQAPNLVWGYTF.

The V gene is TRBV7-9, the J gene TRBJ2-5, with TRBD1 identical over 11 bases. The DNA end is more similar to TRBJ2-7, so the J call may be wrong. This CDR3 has 17 amino acids. Looked up from germline, CDR1 is SEHNR and CDR2 is FQNEAQ (reference sequence). CDR3 sequence (DNA): TGTGCCAGCCTTATCCAAGTCGGACAGGGGGCTACCTACGAGCAGTACTTC. Translation: CASLIQVGQGATYEQYF.

This clone has only one observation. The chain joins TRBV27 to TRBJ2-7, with D perhaps matching TRBD2 (5 bases). The V end was cut by 6 bases, the J end by 13 bases, with 16 bases between. From germline, CDR1 is MNHEY and CDR2 SMNVEV (reference sequence). The CDR3 is 11 amino acids. The CDR3 loop reads CASSRLTRVYF. The CDR3 coding sequence is TGTGCCAGCAGCCGCCTAACTAGGGTATACTTC.

The chain recombines TRBV19 with TRBJ1-2, with a tentative D call TRBD1 (6 bases). This CDR3 has 13 residues. Trimming cost V 5 bases and J 2 bases, with 9 bases left between them. Per the germline V gene, CDR1 is LNHDA and CDR2 is SQIVND (reference sequence). The CDR3 loop is CASSAQGNYGYTF. CDR3 nucleotides: TGTGCCAGTAGTGCACAGGGCAACTATGGCTACACCTTC.

This clone was seen just once. The J gene is TRBJ2-3, the V gene TRBV20-1; D remains ambiguous. Germline CDR1 DFQATT, CDR2 SNEGSKA (reference sequence). The CDR3 runs 11 residues. Trimming removed 1 base at V and 5 bases at J, with 4 bases between. The CDR3 loop is CSARGGDTQYF. Written as DNA, the CDR3 is TGCAGTGCTAGAGGCGGAGATACGCAGTATTTT.

As regards this clone: A read error may produce the germline difference seen at one junction end. The chain uses TRBV18 and TRBJ2-7; TRBD1 is a possible D gene (5 bases). Germline lookup yields CDR1 KGHSH and CDR2 LQKENI. The CDR3 loop spans 16 amino acids. The CDR3 DNA reads as TGTGTCAGCTCACCACGGTTGGGCAGGGTGACGGAGGAGCAGTACTTC. As protein: CVSSPRLGRVTEEQYF.